The rows below give T cell receptor beta chains drawn from one sample of a study of blood T cell repertoires in COVID-19. Sequencing used immunoSEQ multiplex PCR; TCRdb keeps in-frame clones, though not all of them. The sample records 130,000 to 150,000 clones, approximately 80% being singletons. The sample was peripheral blood. These receptors were taken from a human donor with acute or convalescent COVID-19. The donor label of this sample is uncertain. The CDR3 runs from the conserved cysteine through the conserved F or W. The D gene is left open where the match is weak. Size is omitted from some rows. Given values are once, few, many or a class for expanded clones.

CDR3 protein: CASSEGGTNYGYTF; CDR3 DNA: TGTGCCAGCAGTGAGGGAGGGACTAACTATGGCTACACCTTC; D gene: NA; J gene: TRBJ1-2; V gene: TRBV2; clone size: NA
CDR3 protein: CASSPPDYTDTQYF; CDR3 DNA: TGTGCCAGCAGTCCCCCGGACTACACAGATACGCAGTATTTT; D gene: NA; J gene: TRBJ2-3; V gene: TRBV6-5; clone size: NA
CDR3 protein: CASSSGQGPGNTIYF; CDR3 DNA: TGCGCCAGCAGCTCGGGACAGGGGCCTGGAAACACCATATATTTT; D gene: TRBD1; J gene: TRBJ1-3; V gene: TRBV5-1; clone size: few
CDR3 protein: CASKPSAVGQDEQYF; CDR3 DNA: TGTGCCAGTAAGCCATCGGCAGTGGGTCAGGACGAGCAGTACTTC; D gene: NA; J gene: TRBJ2-7; V gene: TRBV19; clone size: NA
CDR3 protein: CASSPRRGAGELFF; CDR3 DNA: TGTGCCAGCAGCCCCCGCCGGGGGGCCGGGGAGCTGTTTTTT; D gene: TRBD2; J gene: TRBJ2-2; V gene: TRBV7-3; clone size: NA
CDR3 protein: CASSAVGPEAFF; CDR3 DNA: TGTGCCAGCAGCGCCGTGGGCCCAGAAGCTTTCTTT; D gene: NA; J gene: TRBJ1-1; V gene: TRBV14; clone size: NA
CDR3 protein: CASSARGYEQYF; CDR3 DNA: TGTGCCAGCAGTGCACGGGGCTACGAGCAGTACTTC; D gene: NA; J gene: TRBJ2-7; V gene: TRBV2; clone size: NA
CDR3 protein: CASSLDTANVLTF; CDR3 DNA: TGTGCCAGCTCTCTCGACACGGCCAACGTCCTGACTTTC; D gene: NA; J gene: TRBJ2-6; V gene: TRBV18; clone size: NA
CDR3 protein: CASTPSGPSTDTQYF; CDR3 DNA: TGCGCCAGCACCCCAAGCGGACCTAGCACAGATACGCAGTATTTT; D gene: NA; J gene: TRBJ2-3; V gene: TRBV5-1; clone size: NA
CDR3 protein: CASSRSSGNTIYF; CDR3 DNA: TGTGCCAGCAGTCGGAGCTCTGGAAACACCATATATTTT; D gene: NA; J gene: TRBJ1-3; V gene: TRBV6-5; clone size: NA
CDR3 protein: CASRPQGGTTDTQYF; CDR3 DNA: TGTGCCAGCCGACCCCAGGGAGGAACCACAGATACGCAGTATTTT; D gene: NA; J gene: TRBJ2-3; V gene: TRBV19; clone size: once
CDR3 protein: CASSFDKDSPLHF; CDR3 DNA: TGTGCCAGCAGTTTTGACAAGGATTCACCCCTCCACTTT; D gene: NA; J gene: TRBJ1-6; V gene: TRBV5-4; clone size: NA
CDR3 protein: CASSLGGTGEKLFF; CDR3 DNA: TGTGCCAGCAGCTTGGGGGGGACAGGAGAAAAACTGTTTTTT; D gene: TRBD1; J gene: TRBJ1-4; V gene: TRBV5-4; clone size: NA
CDR3 protein: CASSKGLGGVETQYF; CDR3 DNA: TGTGCCAGCAGCAAAGGGTTAGGGGGGGTAGAGACCCAGTACTTC; D gene: NA; J gene: TRBJ2-5; V gene: TRBV7-3; clone size: NA
CDR3 protein: CASSLAWTAPGGYTF; CDR3 DNA: TGTGCCAGCAGCTTAGCCTGGACGGCCCCAGGGGGCTACACCTTC; D gene: NA; J gene: TRBJ1-2; V gene: TRBV7-2; clone size: NA
CDR3 protein: CASSLLDRDYGYTF; CDR3 DNA: TGTGCCAGCTCCCTCCTGGACAGGGATTATGGCTACACCTTC; D gene: TRBD1; J gene: TRBJ1-2; V gene: TRBV18; clone size: NA
CDR3 protein: CASSEYRGSYGYTF; CDR3 DNA: TGTGCCAGCTCAGAGTACAGGGGATCCTATGGCTACACCTTC; D gene: TRBD1; J gene: TRBJ1-2; V gene: TRBV6-5; clone size: NA
CDR3 protein: CATSRDREGTEAFF; CDR3 DNA: TGTGCCACCAGCAGAGATCGGGAAGGCACTGAAGCTTTCTTT; D gene: NA; J gene: TRBJ1-1; V gene: TRBV15; clone size: NA
CDR3 protein: CASSYTPGQGAYTF; CDR3 DNA: TGTGCCAGCAGTTACACCCCGGGACAGGGAGCCTACACCTTC; D gene: TRBD1; J gene: TRBJ1-2; V gene: TRBV6-5; clone size: NA
CDR3 protein: CASSPLSLNTEAFF; CDR3 DNA: TGTGCCAGCAGTCCTCTCTCCTTGAACACTGAAGCTTTCTTT; D gene: NA; J gene: TRBJ1-1; V gene: TRBV6-6; clone size: once
CDR3 protein: CASSELSGGSTDTQYF; CDR3 DNA: TGTGCCAGCAGTGAACTCTCTGGGGGGAGCACAGATACGCAGTATTTT; D gene: NA; J gene: TRBJ2-3; V gene: TRBV2; clone size: NA
CDR3 protein: CASSSDDLTSGVTDTQYF; CDR3 DNA: TGTGCCAGCAGCTCGGACGATCTGACTAGCGGGGTCACAGATACGCAGTATTTT; D gene: TRBD2; J gene: TRBJ2-3; V gene: TRBV11-2; clone size: once
CDR3 protein: CASSKGWYRGRALTYEQYF; CDR3 DNA: TGTGCCAGCAGCAAAGGTTGGTACAGGGGGCGAGCCCTTACCTACGAGCAGTACTTC; D gene: NA; J gene: TRBJ2-7; V gene: TRBV21-1; clone size: NA
CDR3 protein: CASSYQGRGDEQFF; CDR3 DNA: TGTGCCAGCAGCTACCAGGGCCGGGGGGATGAGCAGTTCTTC; D gene: TRBD2; J gene: TRBJ2-1; V gene: TRBV7-6; clone size: few
CDR3 protein: CAWSGVAGGLPAFF; CDR3 DNA: TGTGCCTGGAGTGGCGTGGCAGGGGGCCTCCCAGCTTTCTTT; D gene: TRBD1; J gene: TRBJ1-1; V gene: TRBV30; clone size: once
CDR3 protein: CASSPRVNQPQHF; CDR3 DNA: TGTGCCAGCAGCCCTCGGGTTAATCAGCCCCAGCATTTT; D gene: NA; J gene: TRBJ1-5; V gene: TRBV3-1/TRBV3-2; clone size: NA
CDR3 protein: CASSFTSGVTDTQYF; CDR3 DNA: TGTGCCAGCAGCTTCACTAGCGGGGTCACAGATACGCAGTATTTT; D gene: TRBD2; J gene: TRBJ2-3; V gene: TRBV5-4; clone size: once
CDR3 protein: CASSTGVTEAFF; CDR3 DNA: TGCGCCAGCAGTACCGGGGTCACTGAAGCTTTCTTT; D gene: NA; J gene: TRBJ1-1; V gene: TRBV5-1; clone size: NA
CDR3 protein: CAPGGAAVPYEQYF; CDR3 DNA: TGTGCCCCTGGGGGGGCAGCCGTACCCTACGAGCAGTACTTC; D gene: NA; J gene: TRBJ2-7; V gene: TRBV24-1; clone size: NA
CDR3 protein: CASSGGTEGPGGYTF; CDR3 DNA: TGCGCCAGCAGCGGAGGGACAGAGGGGCCGGGAGGCTACACCTTC; D gene: TRBD1; J gene: TRBJ1-2; V gene: TRBV5-1; clone size: few
CDR3 protein: CASSLGQPNEKLFF; CDR3 DNA: TGCGCCAGCAGCCTCGGACAGCCTAATGAAAAACTGTTTTTT; D gene: NA; J gene: TRBJ1-4; V gene: TRBV5-1; clone size: NA
CDR3 protein: CASRGTATAYGYTF; CDR3 DNA: TGTGCCAGCAGGGGGACAGCAACGGCCTATGGCTACACCTTC; D gene: TRBD1; J gene: TRBJ1-2; V gene: TRBV2; clone size: NA
CDR3 protein: CASLQRPEGGYTF; CDR3 DNA: TGTGCCAGCCTCCAACGGCCGGAGGGTGGCTACACCTTC; D gene: NA; J gene: TRBJ1-2; V gene: TRBV6-5; clone size: NA
CDR3 protein: CASTHGTGSLGYGYTF; CDR3 DNA: TGTGCCAGCACCCACGGGACAGGGTCGCTCGGCTATGGCTACACCTTC; D gene: TRBD1; J gene: TRBJ1-2; V gene: TRBV3-1/TRBV3-2; clone size: once
CDR3 protein: CASSPVGGDVNYGYTF; CDR3 DNA: TGTGCCAGCTCACCCGTAGGGGGGGACGTAAACTATGGCTACACCTTC; D gene: NA; J gene: TRBJ1-2; V gene: TRBV18; clone size: NA
CDR3 protein: CSASDLGGPYEQYF; CDR3 DNA: TGCAGTGCTAGTGATCTAGGGGGACCCTACGAGCAGTACTTC; D gene: NA; J gene: TRBJ2-7; V gene: TRBV20-1; clone size: NA
CDR3 protein: CASSSTDNYGYTF; CDR3 DNA: TGTGCCAGTAGCTCGACAGACAACTATGGCTACACCTTC; D gene: NA; J gene: TRBJ1-2; V gene: TRBV19; clone size: NA
CDR3 protein: CASSLGQIRNTIYF; CDR3 DNA: TGTGCCAGCAGCTTGGGACAGATAAGAAACACCATATATTTT; D gene: TRBD1; J gene: TRBJ1-3; V gene: TRBV7-8; clone size: NA
CDR3 protein: CASSSSGGAGYGYTF; CDR3 DNA: TGCGCCAGCAGCTCCTCAGGGGGCGCAGGCTATGGCTACACCTTC; D gene: TRBD1; J gene: TRBJ1-2; V gene: TRBV5-1; clone size: few
CDR3 protein: CASSLQSWWEEYTEAFF; CDR3 DNA: TGTGCCAGCAGCTTGCAATCGTGGTGGGAGGAGTACACTGAAGCTTTCTTT; D gene: NA; J gene: TRBJ1-1; V gene: TRBV5-4; clone size: NA
CDR3 protein: CASSDGQVEETQYF; CDR3 DNA: TGCGCCAGCAGCGACGGACAGGTTGAAGAGACCCAGTACTTC; D gene: TRBD1; J gene: TRBJ2-5; V gene: TRBV5-1; clone size: NA
CDR3 protein: CASSLGDSPLHF; CDR3 DNA: TGCGCCAGCAGCTTGGGCGATTCACCCCTCCACTTT; D gene: NA; J gene: TRBJ1-6; V gene: TRBV5-1; clone size: NA
CDR3 protein: CASSLQGGQTKQETQYF; CDR3 DNA: TGTGCCAGCTCACTACAGGGAGGGCAGACTAAGCAAGAGACCCAGTACTTC; D gene: NA; J gene: TRBJ2-5; V gene: TRBV18; clone size: NA
CDR3 protein: CATSSGISTGSPLHF; CDR3 DNA: TGTGCCACCAGCTCTGGTATTTCGACTGGTTCACCCCTCCACTTT; D gene: NA; J gene: TRBJ1-6; V gene: TRBV15; clone size: NA
CDR3 protein: CASSRTRAGGRGTEAFF; CDR3 DNA: TGTGCCAGTAGTAGGACCCGGGCAGGGGGACGGGGCACTGAAGCTTTCTTT; D gene: TRBD1; J gene: TRBJ1-1; V gene: TRBV19; clone size: NA
CDR3 protein: CASSESGTGLQPQHF; CDR3 DNA: TGCGCCAGCAGTGAGTCGGGGACAGGGCTCCAGCCCCAGCATTTT; D gene: TRBD1; J gene: TRBJ1-5; V gene: TRBV10-2; clone size: few
CDR3 protein: CATSDPGEGITDTQYF; CDR3 DNA: TGTGCCACCAGTGACCCTGGGGAGGGGATCACAGATACGCAGTATTTT; D gene: TRBD2; J gene: TRBJ2-3; V gene: TRBV24-1; clone size: NA
CDR3 protein: CASSLQRAMNTEAFF; CDR3 DNA: TGTGCCAGTAGTTTGCAGAGGGCTATGAACACTGAAGCTTTCTTT; D gene: NA; J gene: TRBJ1-1; V gene: TRBV19; clone size: NA
CDR3 protein: CASSYLPGTGELGYTF; CDR3 DNA: TGTGCCAGCAGTTACTTACCCGGGACAGGGGAACTTGGCTACACCTTC; D gene: TRBD1; J gene: TRBJ1-2; V gene: TRBV6-5; clone size: NA
CDR3 protein: CASSLVTGSDEQFF; CDR3 DNA: TGTGCCAGCAGCTTAGTGACTGGCAGCGATGAGCAGTTCTTC; D gene: NA; J gene: TRBJ2-1; V gene: TRBV7-2; clone size: NA
CDR3 protein: CASREGTGMSLPQHF; CDR3 DNA: TGTGCCAGCAGGGAAGGGACAGGCATGTCGCTGCCCCAGCATTTT; D gene: TRBD1; J gene: TRBJ1-5; V gene: TRBV2; clone size: NA
CDR3 protein: CASSPGVAAVMNEQYF; CDR3 DNA: TGTGCCAGCTCCCCCGGGGTAGCGGCAGTTATGAACGAGCAGTACTTC; D gene: NA; J gene: TRBJ2-7; V gene: TRBV18; clone size: NA